The 3 T cell receptor beta chains below all came from one sample that was sequenced in a study of shared clonotypes between healthy human individuals. Naive-designated CD8 cells lacked CD45RO, were positively enriched for CCR7, and omitted terminally differentiated effector memory CD45RA+ cells. Produced via immunoSEQ multiplex PCR; TCRdb's table is partial and in-frame only. The sample lists some 2.1 million clones, approximately 94% occurring once. The sequenced material came from naive CD8+ T cells sorted from blood. All receptors come from a man aged 18-30 years in good health.

This clone showed up just once. The chain links TRBV5-1 to TRBJ2-5; 7 bases are shared with TRBD1. The V gene end was trimmed by 4 bases and the J gene end by 2 bases; junction bases not matched to a gene: 8. The CDR3 covers 15 residues. Per the germline V gene, CDR1 is SGHRS and CDR2 is YFSETQ. CDR3 in amino acids: CASSDRESSQETQYF. DNA of the CDR3: TGCGCCAGCAGCGACAGGGAGTCCTCTCAAGAGACCCAGTACTTC.

The chain carries TRBV19 and TRBJ2-5; D call uncertain. This CDR3 is built from 14 residues. Germline V gene sequence: CDR1 LNHDA, CDR2 SQIVND (reference sequence). With 3 bases removed from V and 0 bases from J, the gap between germline ends came to 8 bases. The CDR3 reads CASSIMADQETQYF. CDR3 DNA: TGTGCCAGTAGTATTATGGCGGACCAAGAGACCCAGTACTTC.

The V and J genes are TRBV5-6 and TRBJ2-6, with D tentatively TRBD2 (6 bases). The CDR3 is 17 residues long. Trimming took off 3 bases at V and 4 bases at J, with 17 bases between the two ends. Germline CDR1 SGHDT, CDR2 YYEEEE. This CDR3 reads CASSSRDFQRGANVLTF. CDR3 DNA: TGTGCCAGCAGCTCCCGGGACTTCCAAAGAGGGGCCAACGTCCTGACTTTC.